This T cell receptor (beta chain) came from a study of CD8 T cells in Susac syndrome. Random-hexamer reverse transcription was applied to roughly 0.5 to 1 ug RNA. It was immunoSEQ multiplex PCR that amplified TCR beta CDR3 across 54 Vbeta and 13 Jbeta. Each CDR3 protein gets one entry after TCRdb re-called the immunoSEQ multiplex PCR reads with MiXCR. The sample shows approximately 160,000 distinct CDR3 sequences, around 95% of them seen only once. This clonotype has a handful of counts. Germline V gene lookup returns CDR1 MNHNS and CDR2 SASEGT. This CDR3 has 13 residues. V usage is TRBV6-1 and J usage is TRBJ1-2; 9 bases match TRBD1. The origin of this receptor is a human donor with Susac syndrome. Sample: CD4+ T cells from PBMCs. Here the CDR3 DNA reads TGTGCAGTTCTAGGGACAGGGACCTATGGCTACACCTTC. Amino acid sequence: CAVLGTGTYGYTF.